These 23 T cell receptor beta chains share one sample of origin, sequenced in a study of TIL therapy for anti-PD-1-resistant metastatic lung cancer. The immunoSEQ assay was v3. Sequenced by immunoSEQ multiplex PCR; TCRdb stores in-frame clones only, minus some. This repertoire shows about 50,000 clones, just over 85% found once; its top ten account for 4% to 6%. Time point defined: pre-treatment sample, taken before nivolumab and TIL therapy. The specimen was blood, collected at baseline. These receptors all come from a person aged 25 to 85 with non-small cell lung cancer.

The table lists this clone with a count of one. J is TRBJ2-7 and V is TRBV9, with TRBD1 as a possible D gene (5 bases). The CDR3 covers 14 residues. The germline CDR1 and CDR2 sequences are SGDLS and YYNGEE. V was clipped by 0 bases and J by 2 bases, with 9 bases between them. The CDR3 coding sequence is TGTGCCAGCAGCGTAGAGGGGATCCCCTACGAGCAGTACTTC. It codes for CASSVEGIPYEQYF.

This clone was observed a handful of times. The rearrangement links TRBV24-1 to TRBJ2-1; D is perhaps TRBD1 or TRBD2 (5 bases each). V dropped 9 bases and J dropped 4 bases, with 12 bases sitting between them. The CDR3 extends over 13 amino acids. Germline CDR1 KGHDR, CDR2 SFDVKD. CDR3 nucleotide sequence: TGTGCCACCGGGGGTTCTCCATACAATGAGCAGTTCTTC. This encodes CATGGSPYNEQFF.

The chain combines TRBV28 with TRBJ1-2; D not resolved. Trimming cost V 11 bases and J 0 bases, with 22 bases left between them. CDR3 length: 16 amino acids. The germline V gene has CDR1 MDHEN and CDR2 SYDVKM. CDR3 in DNA: TGTGCCGCGCAGACTGGTGGCGCCAAAGCTAACTATGGCTACACCTTC. It yields the protein CAAQTGGAKANYGYTF.

CDR3 protein: CSAPMVSTDTQYF. In DNA, the CDR3 is TGCAGCGCCCCAATGGTGAGCACAGATACGCAGTATTTT. V and J are TRBV29-1 and TRBJ2-3; D uncertain. V lost 7 bases and J 0 bases, leaving 11 bases between the germline ends. The CDR3 spans 13 residues. The germline V gene has CDR1 SQVTM and CDR2 ANQGSEA.

This clone was seen once. The rearrangement links TRBV4-1 to TRBJ2-7, with TRBD2 identical over 10 bases. Germline V gene data show CDR1 as MGHRA and CDR2 as YSYEKL. CDR3 length: 18 amino acids. Trimming cost V 2 bases and J 6 bases; bases outside gene matches: 16. The DNA of the CDR3 is TGCGCCAGCAGCCAAAGTGATGGAGCGGGAGGGCCGGTCGTCGAGCAGTACTTC. Its translation is CASSQSDGAGGPVVEQYF.

The chain recombines TRBV6-4 with TRBJ1-2; 7 bases fit TRBD1. Trimming took 7 bases from V and 2 from J; bases not matched to a gene: 7. Looked up from germline, CDR1 is MRHNA and CDR2 is SNTAGT. This CDR3 spans 14 amino acids. The CDR3 nucleotides are TGTGCCAGCAAGGGGCGCAGGGGGAACTATGGCTACACCTTC. Its translation is CASKGRRGNYGYTF.

The chain employs TRBV6-5 and TRBJ2-7; 9 nucleotides align to TRBD1. Trimming took 5 bases from V and 5 from J; bases not matched to a gene: 7. Germline CDR1 reads MNHEY; CDR2 reads SVGAGI. The CDR3 contains 14 residues. CDR3 in amino acids: CASSRDRVAHEQYF. In DNA, the CDR3 is TGTGCCAGCAGTAGGGACAGGGTCGCCCACGAGCAGTACTTC.

The chain links TRBV6-5 to TRBJ1-3, with D unresolved. This CDR3 comprises 15 residues. Germline V lookup: CDR1 MNHEY, CDR2 SVGAGI. Trimming pared 6 bases from V and 0 bases from J, leaving 12 bases between. The CDR3 loop reads CASREQSLSGNTIYF. The CDR3 bases are TGTGCCAGCAGGGAGCAGTCCCTCTCTGGAAACACCATATATTTT.

Only one count was recorded for this clone. J is TRBJ2-3 and V is TRBV5-6, with 9 bases aligning to TRBD1. J lost 7 bases, V lost 4 bases, and 13 bases had no gene match. CDR1 and CDR2 (germline): SGHDT, YYEEEE. The CDR3 extends over 16 amino acids. The CDR3 reads CASSDSGTGKSNTQYF. The CDR3 region has the DNA TGTGCCAGCAGCGACTCCGGGACAGGGAAGTCAAATACGCAGTATTTT.

This chain joins TRBV7-9 and TRBJ2-3; D gene uncertain. The germline CDR1 and CDR2 sequences are SEHNR and FQNEAQ (reference sequence). The CDR3 totals 13 residues. Trimming pared 4 bases from V and 2 bases from J, leaving 7 bases between. DNA for the CDR3: TGTGCCAGCAGCTCGGACCCCACAGATACGCAGTATTTT. Residues: CASSSDPTDTQYF.

The chain recombines TRBV27 with TRBJ2-3; 14 bases are a match to TRBD2. CDR3 length equals 18 residues. Trimming cost V 0 bases and J 0 bases; bases outside gene matches: 2. Germline-derived CDR1 and CDR2 are MNHEY and SMNVEV (reference sequence). CDR3 amino acids: CASSLSRTSGRSTDTQYF. The CDR3 nucleotides are TGTGCCAGCAGTTTATCGAGGACTAGCGGGAGGAGCACAGATACGCAGTATTTT.

Here the CDR3 DNA reads TGTGCCAGATCCGGGACAGGGGATTATAGCAATCAGCCCCAGCATTTT. Protein: CARSGTGDYSNQPQHF. The rearrangement joins TRBV21-1 to TRBJ1-5; TRBD1, the D gene given by the table, was not confirmed from the DNA. TRBV21-1 is labeled a pseudogene. The CDR3 runs to 16 residues.

V usage is TRBV25-1 and J usage is TRBJ1-1; 8 bases align to TRBD1. Germline CDR1 MGHDK, CDR2 SYGVNS. The CDR3 is 15 residues long. J was trimmed by 3 bases and V by 4 bases; bases with no gene match: 7. The CDR3 is CASSASDRAYTEAFF. CDR3 nucleotides: TGTGCCAGCAGTGCCTCGGACAGGGCGTACACTGAAGCTTTCTTT.

V and J are TRBV5-6 and TRBJ2-2; D is perhaps TRBD1 or TRBD2 (5 bases each). The V end lost 0 bases, the J end lost 5 bases, and 14 bases lay between the germline ends. The germline V gene encodes CDR1 SGHDT and CDR2 YYEEEE. The CDR3 runs to 16 residues. The CDR3 DNA sequence: TGTGCCAGCAGCTTGGCCGGGACGGCATTGACCGGGGAGCTGTTTTTT. This codes for CASSLAGTALTGELFF.

The chain joins TRBV27 to TRBJ1-6; no firm D call. The CDR3 spans 13 residues. V lost 4 bases, J lost 3 bases, and 4 bases lay in between. The germline V gene encodes CDR1 MNHEY and CDR2 SMNVEV (reference sequence). CDR3 nucleotide sequence: TGTGCCAGCAGTTCCCTCTATAATTCACCCCTCCACTTT. Amino acid sequence: CASSSLYNSPLHF.

The chain is built from TRBV19 and TRBJ2-2; TRBD2 is a possible D gene (5 bases). Per the germline V gene, CDR1 is LNHDA and CDR2 is SQIVND (reference sequence). CDR3 size: 16 residues. Trimming left V 1 base short and J 4 bases short, with 13 bases between. The CDR3 protein is CASSIVTVAFTGELFF. As DNA, the CDR3 is TGTGCCAGTAGTATAGTGACGGTAGCGTTCACCGGGGAGCTGTTTTTT.

CDR3 sequence (DNA): TGTGCCAGCAGCCTTGGACTTCGCACAGATACGCAGTATTTT. The encoded protein is CASSLGLRTDTQYF. J is TRBJ2-3 and V is TRBV3-1 (or the pseudogene TRBV3-2); weak D call: TRBD2 (5 bases). The germline CDR1 and CDR2 sequences are LGHDT and YNNKEL (reference sequence). The CDR3 length is 14 residues. V was clipped by 4 bases and J by 1 base, with 9 bases between them.

V gene TRBV28 combines with J gene TRBJ2-7, with D possibly being TRBD1 or TRBD2 (5 bases each). The CDR3 has 13 residues. The germline V and J ends were trimmed by 1 base and 3 bases, with 7 bases remaining between them. The germline gives CDR1 MDHEN, CDR2 SYDVKM. The CDR3 bases are TGTGCCAGCAGTTTATTGGGGGACTACGAGCAGTACTTC. This translates into CASSLLGDYEQYF.

The V call is TRBV7-8, the J call TRBJ2-1; D remains ambiguous. CDR1 is SGHVS, CDR2 FQNEAQ, per germline. V lost 2 bases and J 10 bases, leaving 6 bases between the germline ends. This CDR3 is 11 amino acids long. The CDR3 region is CASSLIREQFF. CDR3 nucleotide sequence: TGTGCCAGCAGCTTAATTCGGGAGCAGTTCTTC.

This clone was detected a few times. This chain joins TRBV7-9 and TRBJ1-2; D is ambiguous. This CDR3 has 12 residues. V gave up 0 bases and J gave up 5 bases, with 4 bases separating them. CDR1 SEHNR and CDR2 FQNEAQ come from the germline V gene (reference sequence). The CDR3 protein is CASSLAYYGYTF. The CDR3 DNA reads TGTGCCAGCAGCTTAGCCTATTATGGCTACACCTTC. The full variable domain, with the rest looked up from reference TRBV7-9 and TRBJ1-2, is DTGVSQNPRHKITKRGQNVTFRCDPISEHNRLYWYRQTLGQGPEFLTYFQNEAQLEKSRLLSDRFSAERPKGSFSTLEIQRTEQGDSAMYLCASSLAYYGYTFGSGTRLTVV.

This sequence joins TRBV10-3 and TRBJ2-3; 11 bases agree with TRBD2. The CDR3 extends over 15 amino acids. Germline CDR1 is ENHRY and CDR2 is SYGVKD. V lost 3 bases to trimming and J lost 5 bases; unmatched junction nucleotides: 4. The CDR3: CAISDTSGRVDTQYF. The CDR3, as DNA: TGTGCCATCAGTGACACTAGCGGGAGAGTAGATACGCAGTATTTT.

The rearrangement joins TRBV2 to TRBJ2-1; TRBD1 might be the D (6 bases). There are 11 residues in the CDR3. V was trimmed by 11 bases and J by 3 bases, leaving 8 bases between them. The germline V gene has CDR1 SNHLY and CDR2 FYNNEI. The CDR3 is CAEQGYNEQFF. The CDR3 region has the DNA TGTGCCGAACAGGGCTACAATGAGCAGTTCTTC.

The rearrangement uses TRBV28 and TRBJ1-2; the D is unclear. The germline V and J ends were trimmed by 1 base and 4 bases, with 10 bases remaining between them. The CDR3 sequence is 14 residues long. Germline V lookup: CDR1 MDHEN, CDR2 SYDVKM. CDR3 nucleotide sequence: TGTGCCAGCAGTTTATTTGCAGGCTTCTATGGCTACACCTTC. Amino acid sequence: CASSLFAGFYGYTF.